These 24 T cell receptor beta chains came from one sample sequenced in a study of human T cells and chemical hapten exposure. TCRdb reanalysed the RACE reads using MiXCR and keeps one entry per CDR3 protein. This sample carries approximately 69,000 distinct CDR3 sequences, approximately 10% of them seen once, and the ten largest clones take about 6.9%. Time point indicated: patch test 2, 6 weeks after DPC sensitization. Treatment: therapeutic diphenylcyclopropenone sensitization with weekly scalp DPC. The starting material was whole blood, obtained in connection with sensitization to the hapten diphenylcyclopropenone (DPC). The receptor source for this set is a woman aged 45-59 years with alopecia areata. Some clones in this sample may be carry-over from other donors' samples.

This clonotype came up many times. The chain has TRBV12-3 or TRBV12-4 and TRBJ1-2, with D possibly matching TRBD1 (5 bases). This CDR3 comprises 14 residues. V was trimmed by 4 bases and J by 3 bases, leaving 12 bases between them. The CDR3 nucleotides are TGTGCCAGCAGTTCAAGCAGGGCCTACTATGGCTACACCTTC. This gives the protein CASSSSRAYYGYTF.

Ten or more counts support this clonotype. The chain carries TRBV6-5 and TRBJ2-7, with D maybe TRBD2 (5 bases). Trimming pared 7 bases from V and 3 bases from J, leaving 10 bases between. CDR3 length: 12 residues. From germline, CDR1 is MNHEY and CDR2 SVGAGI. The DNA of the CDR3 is TGTGCCAGCACCGGGAACCTCTACGAGCAGTACTTC. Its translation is CASTGNLYEQYF.

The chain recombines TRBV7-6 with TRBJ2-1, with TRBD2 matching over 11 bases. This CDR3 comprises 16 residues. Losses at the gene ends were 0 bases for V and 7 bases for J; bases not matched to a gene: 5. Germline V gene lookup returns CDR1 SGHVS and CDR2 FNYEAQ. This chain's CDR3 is CASSLATSGIPNEQFF. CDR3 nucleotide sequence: TGTGCCAGCAGCTTAGCGACTAGCGGGATACCAAATGAGCAGTTCTTC.

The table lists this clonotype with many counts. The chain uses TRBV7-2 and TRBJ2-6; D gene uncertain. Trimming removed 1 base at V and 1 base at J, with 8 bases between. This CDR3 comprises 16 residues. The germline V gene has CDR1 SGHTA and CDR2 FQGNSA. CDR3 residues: CASSLVRGSGANVLTF. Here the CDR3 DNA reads TGTGCCAGCAGCTTAGTAAGAGGTTCTGGGGCCAACGTCCTGACTTTC.

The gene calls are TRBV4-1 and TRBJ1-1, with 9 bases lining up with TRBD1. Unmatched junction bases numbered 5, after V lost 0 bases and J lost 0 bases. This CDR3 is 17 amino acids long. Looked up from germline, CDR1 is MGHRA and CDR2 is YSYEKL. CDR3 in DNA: TGCGCCAGCAGCCAAGATGTGGACAGGGGCGTGAACACTGAAGCTTTCTTT. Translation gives CASSQDVDRGVNTEAFF.

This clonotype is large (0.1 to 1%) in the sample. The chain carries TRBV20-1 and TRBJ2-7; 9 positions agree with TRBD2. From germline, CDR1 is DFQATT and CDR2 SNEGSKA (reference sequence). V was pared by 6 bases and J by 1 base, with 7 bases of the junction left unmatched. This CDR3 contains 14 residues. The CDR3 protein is CSANSGSSSYEQYF. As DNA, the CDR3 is TGCAGTGCCAATAGCGGGAGCAGTTCCTACGAGCAGTACTTC.

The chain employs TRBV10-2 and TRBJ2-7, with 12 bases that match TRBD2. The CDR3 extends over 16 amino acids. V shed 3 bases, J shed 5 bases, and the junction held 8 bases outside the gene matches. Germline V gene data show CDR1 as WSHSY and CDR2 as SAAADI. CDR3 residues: CASSDPRTSGKDEQYF. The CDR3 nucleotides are TGCGCCAGCAGTGATCCCAGGACTAGCGGGAAGGACGAGCAGTACTTC.

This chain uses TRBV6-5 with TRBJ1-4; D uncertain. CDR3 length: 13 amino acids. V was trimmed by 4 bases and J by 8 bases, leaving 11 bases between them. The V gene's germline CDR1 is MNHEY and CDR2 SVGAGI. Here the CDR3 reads CASSFEVREKLFF. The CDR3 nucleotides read TGTGCCAGCAGTTTCGAGGTCCGCGAAAAACTGTTTTTT.

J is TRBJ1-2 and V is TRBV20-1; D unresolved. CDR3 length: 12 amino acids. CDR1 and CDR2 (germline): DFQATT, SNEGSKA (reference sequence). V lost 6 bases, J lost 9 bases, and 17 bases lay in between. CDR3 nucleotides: TGCAGTGCGTCAGACGTTTTTGATAGCTACACCTTC. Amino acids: CSASDVFDSYTF.

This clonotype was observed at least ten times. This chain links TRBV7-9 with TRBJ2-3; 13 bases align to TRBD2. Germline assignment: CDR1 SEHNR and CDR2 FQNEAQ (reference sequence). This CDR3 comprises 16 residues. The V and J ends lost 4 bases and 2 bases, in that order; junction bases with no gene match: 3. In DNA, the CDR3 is TGTGCCAGCAGCTCGACTAGCGGGAGGTACACAGATACGCAGTATTTT. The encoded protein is CASSSTSGRYTDTQYF.

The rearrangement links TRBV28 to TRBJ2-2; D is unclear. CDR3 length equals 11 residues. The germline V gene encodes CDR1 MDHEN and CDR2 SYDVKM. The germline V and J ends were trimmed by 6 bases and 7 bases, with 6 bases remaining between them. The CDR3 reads CASSPFGELFF. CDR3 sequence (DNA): TGTGCCAGCAGCCCCTTCGGGGAGCTGTTTTTT.

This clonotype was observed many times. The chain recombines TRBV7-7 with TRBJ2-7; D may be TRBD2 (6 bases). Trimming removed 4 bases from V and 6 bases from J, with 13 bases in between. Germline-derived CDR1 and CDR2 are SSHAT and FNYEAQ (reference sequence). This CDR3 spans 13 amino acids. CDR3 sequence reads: CASSSGLTGEQYF. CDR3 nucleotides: TGTGCCAGCAGCTCGGGACTCACCGGCGAGCAGTACTTC.

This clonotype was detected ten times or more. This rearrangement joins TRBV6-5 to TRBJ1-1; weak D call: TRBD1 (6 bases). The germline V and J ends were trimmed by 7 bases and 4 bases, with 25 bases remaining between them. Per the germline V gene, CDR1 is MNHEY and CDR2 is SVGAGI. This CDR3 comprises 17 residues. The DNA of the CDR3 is TGTGCCAGCACCCCGCATAGCATGGGGGCCGTGCTCACTGAAGCTTTCTTT. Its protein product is CASTPHSMGAVLTEAFF.

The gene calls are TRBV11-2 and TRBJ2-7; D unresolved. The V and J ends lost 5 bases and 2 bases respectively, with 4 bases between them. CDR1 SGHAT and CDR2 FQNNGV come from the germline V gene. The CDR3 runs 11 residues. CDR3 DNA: TGTGCCAGCAGCGCTGCCTACGAGCAGTACTTC. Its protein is CASSAAYEQYF. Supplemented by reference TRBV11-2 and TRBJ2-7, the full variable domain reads EAGVAQSPRYKIIEKRQSVAFWCNPISGHATLYWYQQILGQGPKLLIQFQNNGVVDDSQLPKDRFSAERLKGVDSTLKIQPAKLEDSAVYLCASSAAYEQYFGPGTRLTVT.

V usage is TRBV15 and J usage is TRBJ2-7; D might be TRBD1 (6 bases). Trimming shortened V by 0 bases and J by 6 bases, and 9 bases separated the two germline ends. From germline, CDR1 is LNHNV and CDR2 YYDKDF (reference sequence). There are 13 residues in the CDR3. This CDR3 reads CATSRDFRGEQYF. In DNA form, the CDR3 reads TGTGCCACCAGCAGAGATTTCAGGGGCGAGCAGTACTTC.

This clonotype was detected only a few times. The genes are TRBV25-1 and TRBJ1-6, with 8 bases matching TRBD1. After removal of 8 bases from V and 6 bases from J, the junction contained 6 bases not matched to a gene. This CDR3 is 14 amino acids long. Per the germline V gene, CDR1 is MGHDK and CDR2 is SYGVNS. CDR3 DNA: TGTGCCAGCGGCCAGGGGGCGGCTAATTCACCCCTCCACTTT. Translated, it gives CASGQGAANSPLHF.

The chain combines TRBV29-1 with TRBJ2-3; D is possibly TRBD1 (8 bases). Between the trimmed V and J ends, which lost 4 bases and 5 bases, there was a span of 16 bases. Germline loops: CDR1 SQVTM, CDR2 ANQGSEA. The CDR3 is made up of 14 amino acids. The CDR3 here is CSVGGTGGGDTQYF. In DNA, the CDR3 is TGCAGCGTTGGAGGGACAGGCGGGGGAGATACGCAGTATTTT.

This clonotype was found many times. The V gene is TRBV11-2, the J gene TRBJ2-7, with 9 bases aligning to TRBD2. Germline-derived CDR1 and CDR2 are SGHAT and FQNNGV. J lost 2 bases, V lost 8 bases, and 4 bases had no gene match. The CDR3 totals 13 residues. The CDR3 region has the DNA TGTGCCAGCCGAAGGACTAGCGCCTACGAGCAGTACTTC. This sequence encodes CASRRTSAYEQYF.

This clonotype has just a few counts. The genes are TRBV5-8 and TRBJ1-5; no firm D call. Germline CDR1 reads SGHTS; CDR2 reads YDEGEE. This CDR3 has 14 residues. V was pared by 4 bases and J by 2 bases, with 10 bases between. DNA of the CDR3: TGTGCCAGCAGCCTAATTCAACGCAATCAGCCCCAGCATTTT. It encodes CASSLIQRNQPQHF.

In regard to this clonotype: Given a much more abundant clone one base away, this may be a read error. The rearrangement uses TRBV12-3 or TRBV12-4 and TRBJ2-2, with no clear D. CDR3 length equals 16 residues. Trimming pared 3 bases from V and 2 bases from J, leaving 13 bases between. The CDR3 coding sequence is TGTGCCAGCAGTTTTATGGCGCAGGAAAACACCGGGGAGCTGTTTTTT. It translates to CASSFMAQENTGELFF.

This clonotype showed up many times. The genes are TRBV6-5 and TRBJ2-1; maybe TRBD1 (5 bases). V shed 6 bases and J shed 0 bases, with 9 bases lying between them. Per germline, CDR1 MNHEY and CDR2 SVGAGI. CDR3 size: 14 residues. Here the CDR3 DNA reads TGTGCCAGCAGGGGGCTTATCTCCTACAATGAGCAGTTCTTC. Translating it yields CASRGLISYNEQFF.

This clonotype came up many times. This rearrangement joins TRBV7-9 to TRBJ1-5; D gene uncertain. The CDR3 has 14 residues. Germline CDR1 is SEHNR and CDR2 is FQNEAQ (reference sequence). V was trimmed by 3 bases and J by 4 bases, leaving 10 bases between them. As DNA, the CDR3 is TGTGCCAGCAGCTTGGAATCGCCAAATCAGCCCCAGCATTTT. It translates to CASSLESPNQPQHF.

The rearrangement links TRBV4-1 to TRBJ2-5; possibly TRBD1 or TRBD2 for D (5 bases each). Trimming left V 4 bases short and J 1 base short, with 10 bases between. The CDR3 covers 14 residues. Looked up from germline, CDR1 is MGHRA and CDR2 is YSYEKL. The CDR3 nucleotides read TGCGCCAGCAGCCTTCCAGGGACCCAAGAGACCCAGTACTTC. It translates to CASSLPGTQETQYF.

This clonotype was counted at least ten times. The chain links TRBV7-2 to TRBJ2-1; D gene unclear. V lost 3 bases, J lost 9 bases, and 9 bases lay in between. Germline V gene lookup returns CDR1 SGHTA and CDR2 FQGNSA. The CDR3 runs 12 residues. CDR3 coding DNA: TGTGCCAGCAGCTTCAGCCTAGGTGAGCAGTTCTTC. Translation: CASSFSLGEQFF.